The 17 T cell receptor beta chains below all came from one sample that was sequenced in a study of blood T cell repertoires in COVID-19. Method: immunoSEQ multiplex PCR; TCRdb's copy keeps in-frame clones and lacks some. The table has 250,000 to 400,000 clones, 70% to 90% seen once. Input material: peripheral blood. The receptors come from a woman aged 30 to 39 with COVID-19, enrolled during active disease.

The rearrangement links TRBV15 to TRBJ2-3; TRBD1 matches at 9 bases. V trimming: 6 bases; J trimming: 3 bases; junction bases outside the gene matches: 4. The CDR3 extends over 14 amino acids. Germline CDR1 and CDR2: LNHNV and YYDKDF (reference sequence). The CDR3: CATRRDRATDTQYF. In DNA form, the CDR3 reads TGTGCCACCAGACGGGACAGGGCGACAGATACGCAGTATTTT.

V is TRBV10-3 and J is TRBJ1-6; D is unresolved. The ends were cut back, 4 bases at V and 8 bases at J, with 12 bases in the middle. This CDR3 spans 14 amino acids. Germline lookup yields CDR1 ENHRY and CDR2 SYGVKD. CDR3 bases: TGTGCCATCAGTGGGTTAGAGGGCGATTCACCCCTCCACTTT. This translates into CAISGLEGDSPLHF.

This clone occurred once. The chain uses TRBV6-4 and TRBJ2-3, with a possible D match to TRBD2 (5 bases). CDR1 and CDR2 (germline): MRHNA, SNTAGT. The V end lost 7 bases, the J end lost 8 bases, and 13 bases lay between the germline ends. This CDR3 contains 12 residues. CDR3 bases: TGTGCCAGCAAATCGGCCCGGGGTACGCAGTATTTT. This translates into CASKSARGTQYF.

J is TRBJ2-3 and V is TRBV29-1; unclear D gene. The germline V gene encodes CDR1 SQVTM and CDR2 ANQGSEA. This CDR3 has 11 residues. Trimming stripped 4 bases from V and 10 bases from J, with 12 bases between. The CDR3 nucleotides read TGCAGCGTTGTCCTACCCCTTGCGCAGTATTTT. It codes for CSVVLPLAQYF.

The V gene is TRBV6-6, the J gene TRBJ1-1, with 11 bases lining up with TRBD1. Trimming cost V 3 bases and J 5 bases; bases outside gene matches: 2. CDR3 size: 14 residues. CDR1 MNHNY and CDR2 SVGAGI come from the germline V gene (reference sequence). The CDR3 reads CASSYRDRGTEAFF. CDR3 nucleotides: TGTGCCAGCAGTTATAGGGACAGGGGGACTGAAGCTTTCTTT.

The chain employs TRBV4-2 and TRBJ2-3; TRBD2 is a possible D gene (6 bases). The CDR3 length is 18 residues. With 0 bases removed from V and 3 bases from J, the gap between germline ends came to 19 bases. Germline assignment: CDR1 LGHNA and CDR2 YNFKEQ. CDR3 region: CASSQDHGDLPPTDTQYF. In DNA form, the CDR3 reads TGTGCCAGCAGCCAAGATCACGGGGACTTACCTCCGACAGATACGCAGTATTTT.

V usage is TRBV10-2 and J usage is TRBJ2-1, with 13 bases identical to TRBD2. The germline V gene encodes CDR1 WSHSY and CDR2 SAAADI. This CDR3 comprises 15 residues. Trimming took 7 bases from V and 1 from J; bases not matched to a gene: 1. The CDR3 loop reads CASKTSGGSYNEQFF. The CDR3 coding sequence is TGCGCCAGCAAGACTAGCGGGGGGTCCTACAATGAGCAGTTCTTC.

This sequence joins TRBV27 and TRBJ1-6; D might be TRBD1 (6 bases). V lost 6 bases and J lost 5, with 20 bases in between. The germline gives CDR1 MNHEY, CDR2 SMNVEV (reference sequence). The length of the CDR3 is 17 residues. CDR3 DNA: TGTGCCAGCAGCCGGGGGGCCGGCCGGGCCAATAATTCACCCCTCCACTTT. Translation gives CASSRGAGRANNSPLHF.

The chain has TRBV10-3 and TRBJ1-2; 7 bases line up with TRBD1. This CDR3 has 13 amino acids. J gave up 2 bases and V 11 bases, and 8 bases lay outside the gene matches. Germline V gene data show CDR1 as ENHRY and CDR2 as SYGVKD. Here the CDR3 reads CASRTGPNYGYTF. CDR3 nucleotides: TGTGCCTCCAGGACAGGCCCCAACTATGGCTACACCTTC.

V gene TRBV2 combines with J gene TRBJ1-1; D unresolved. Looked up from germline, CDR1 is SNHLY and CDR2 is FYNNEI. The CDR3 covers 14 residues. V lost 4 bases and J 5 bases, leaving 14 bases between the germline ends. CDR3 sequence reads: CASSVQWGGTEAFF. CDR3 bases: TGTGCCAGCAGTGTCCAGTGGGGAGGGACTGAAGCTTTCTTT.

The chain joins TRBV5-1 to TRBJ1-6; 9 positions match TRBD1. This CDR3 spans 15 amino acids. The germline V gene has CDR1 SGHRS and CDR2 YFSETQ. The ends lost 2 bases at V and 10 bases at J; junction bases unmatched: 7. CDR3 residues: CASSLLQGAYSPLHF. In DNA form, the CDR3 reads TGCGCCAGCAGCTTATTACAGGGGGCCTACTCACCCCTCCACTTT.

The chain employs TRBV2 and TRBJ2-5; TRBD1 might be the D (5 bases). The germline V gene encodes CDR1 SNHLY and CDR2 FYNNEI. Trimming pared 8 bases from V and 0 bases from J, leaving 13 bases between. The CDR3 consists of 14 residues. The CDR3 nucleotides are TGTGCCAGCGTCCAGGGCCAGTACCAAGAGACCCAGTACTTC. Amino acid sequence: CASVQGQYQETQYF. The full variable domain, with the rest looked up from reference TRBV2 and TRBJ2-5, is EPEVTQTPSHQVTQMGQEVILRCVPISNHLYFYWYRQILGQKVEFLVSFYNNEISEKSEIFDDQFSVERPDGSNFTLKIRSTKLEDSAMYFCASVQGQYQETQYFGPGTRLLVL.

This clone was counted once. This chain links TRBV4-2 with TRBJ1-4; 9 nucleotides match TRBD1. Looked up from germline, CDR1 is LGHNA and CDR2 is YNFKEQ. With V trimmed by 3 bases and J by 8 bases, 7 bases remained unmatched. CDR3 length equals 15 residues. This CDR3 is CASSHPGTGNEKLFF. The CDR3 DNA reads TGTGCCAGCAGCCACCCCGGGACAGGGAACGAAAAACTGTTTTTT.

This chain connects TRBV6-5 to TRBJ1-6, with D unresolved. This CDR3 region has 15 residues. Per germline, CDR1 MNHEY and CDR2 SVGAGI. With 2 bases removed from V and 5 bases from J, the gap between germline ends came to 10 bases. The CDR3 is CASSYGGSNNSPLHF. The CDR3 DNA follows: TGTGCCAGCAGTTACGGAGGCAGCAATAATTCACCCCTCCACTTT.

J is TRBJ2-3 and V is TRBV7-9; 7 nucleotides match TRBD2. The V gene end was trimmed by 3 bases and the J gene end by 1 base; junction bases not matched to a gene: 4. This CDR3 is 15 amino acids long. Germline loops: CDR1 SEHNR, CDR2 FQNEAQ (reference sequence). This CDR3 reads CASSFTSGGTDTQYF. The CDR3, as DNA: TGTGCCAGCAGCTTCACGAGCGGGGGCACAGATACGCAGTATTTT. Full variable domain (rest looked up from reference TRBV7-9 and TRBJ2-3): DTGVSQNPRHKITKRGQNVTFRCDPISEHNRLYWYRQTLGQGPEFLTYFQNEAQLEKSRLLSDRFSAERPKGSFSTLEIQRTEQGDSAMYLCASSFTSGGTDTQYFGPGTRLTVL.

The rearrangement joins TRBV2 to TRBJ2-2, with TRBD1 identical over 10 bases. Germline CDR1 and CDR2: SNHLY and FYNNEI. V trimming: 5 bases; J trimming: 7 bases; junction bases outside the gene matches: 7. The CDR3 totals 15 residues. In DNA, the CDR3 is TGTGCCAGCAGTCAACGACAGGGGGCGAGCGGGGAGCTGTTTTTT. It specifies CASSQRQGASGELFF.

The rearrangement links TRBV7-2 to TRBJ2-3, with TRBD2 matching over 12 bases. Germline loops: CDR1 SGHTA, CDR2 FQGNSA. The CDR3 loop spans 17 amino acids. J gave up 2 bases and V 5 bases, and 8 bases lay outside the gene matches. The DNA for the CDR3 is TGTGCCAGCAGCCCACTAGCGGGGGGACCCAACACAGATACGCAGTATTTT. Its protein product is CASSPLAGGPNTDTQYF.